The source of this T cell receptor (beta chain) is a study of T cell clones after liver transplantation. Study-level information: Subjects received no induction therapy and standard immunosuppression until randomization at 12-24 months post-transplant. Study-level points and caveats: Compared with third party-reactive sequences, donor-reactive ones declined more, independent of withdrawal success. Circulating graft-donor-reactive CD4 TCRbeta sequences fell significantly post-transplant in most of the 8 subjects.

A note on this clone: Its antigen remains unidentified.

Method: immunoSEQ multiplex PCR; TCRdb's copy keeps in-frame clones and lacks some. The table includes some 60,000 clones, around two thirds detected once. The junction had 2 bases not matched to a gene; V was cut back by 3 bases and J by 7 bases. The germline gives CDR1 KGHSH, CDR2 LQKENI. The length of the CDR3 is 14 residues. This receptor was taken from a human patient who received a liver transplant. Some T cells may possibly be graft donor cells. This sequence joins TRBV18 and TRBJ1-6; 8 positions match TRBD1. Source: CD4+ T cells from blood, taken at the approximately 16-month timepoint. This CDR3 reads CASSPGTGNSPLHF. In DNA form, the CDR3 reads TGTGCCAGCTCACCCGGGACAGGAAATTCACCCCTCCACTTT. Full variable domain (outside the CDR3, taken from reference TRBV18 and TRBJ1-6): NAGVMQNPRHLVRRRGQEARLRCSPMKGHSHVYWYRQLPEEGLKFMVYLQKENIIDESGMPKERFSAEFPKEGPSILRIQQVVRGDSAAYFCASSPGTGNSPLHFGNGTRLTVT.